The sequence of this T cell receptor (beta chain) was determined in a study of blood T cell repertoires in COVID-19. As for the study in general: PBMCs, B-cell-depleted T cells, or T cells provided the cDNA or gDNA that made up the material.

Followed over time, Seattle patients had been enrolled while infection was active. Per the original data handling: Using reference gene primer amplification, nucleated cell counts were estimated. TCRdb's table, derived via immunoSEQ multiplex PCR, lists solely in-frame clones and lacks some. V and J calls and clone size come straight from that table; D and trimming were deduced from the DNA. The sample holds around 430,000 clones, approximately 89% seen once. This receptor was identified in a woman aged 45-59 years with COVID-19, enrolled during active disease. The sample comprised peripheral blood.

This CDR3 reads CASSPPGGRGSNQPQHF. The CDR3 DNA is TGTGCCAGCTCACCTCCGGGGGGCCGGGGAAGCAATCAGCCCCAGCATTTT. The chain couples TRBV18 to TRBJ1-5; the D gene is possibly TRBD1 (6 bases). Deletions cut 3 bases from V and 1 base from J, with 16 bases between. Germline CDR1 is KGHSH and CDR2 is LQKENI. This CDR3 comprises 17 residues.